The 23 T cell receptor beta chains below come from one sample, sequenced in a study of Ad26.COV2.S vaccination and SARS-CoV-2 variants. Treatment indicated: 15 to 20 received Ad26.COV2.S at low or high dose, single or two shots; about 5 received placebo; per-sample allocation not given. Samples were taken on day 63 after the first vaccine or placebo injection. The method was immunoSEQ multiplex PCR; TCRdb's version includes in-frame clones alone and lacks a portion of them. The repertoire holds 330,000 or so clones, under 90% seen once, with 4.5% to 7% in the top ten. The material was peripheral blood, obtained in a trial of Ad26.COV2.S vaccine versus placebo. These receptors all come from a person between 18 and 60 years old who received the Ad26.COV2.S COVID-19 vaccine or a placebo.

This clone has only a few counts. The V call is TRBV4-1, the J call TRBJ2-6, with 11 nucleotides matching TRBD1. The CDR3 covers 16 residues. The V gene end was trimmed by 5 bases and the J gene end by 3 bases; junction bases not matched to a gene: 3. Germline CDR1 MGHRA, CDR2 YSYEKL. The CDR3 nucleotides are TGCGCCAGCAGCTGGACAGGGGGCGGTGGGGCCAACGTCCTGACTTTC. This gives the protein CASSWTGGGGANVLTF.

The chain recombines TRBV6-5 with TRBJ1-2; the D is unclear. CDR1 and CDR2 (germline): MNHEY, SVGAGI. The CDR3 length is 14 residues. The V end lost 6 bases, the J end lost 1 base, and 12 bases lay between the germline ends. The CDR3 bases are TGTGCCAGCAGCCCCCCCCCGGGTAACTATGGCTACACCTTC. Its protein product is CASSPPPGNYGYTF.

The chain recombines TRBV29-1 with TRBJ2-3; no firm D call. Deletions cut 4 bases from V and 2 bases from J, with 4 bases between. Germline V lookup: CDR1 SQVTM, CDR2 ANQGSEA. CDR3 length equals 11 residues. CDR3 in DNA: TGCAGCGTTGCTGTCACAGATACGCAGTATTTT. It is translated as CSVAVTDTQYF.

The chain combines TRBV13 with TRBJ2-3; tentatively, D is TRBD2 (7 bases). The CDR3 runs 15 residues. Germline CDR1 PRHDT, CDR2 FYEKMQ (reference sequence). Trimming pared 0 bases from V and 4 bases from J, leaving 11 bases between. CDR3 loop: CASSLGGGAADTQYF. CDR3 bases: TGTGCCAGCAGCTTAGGTGGGGGGGCCGCAGATACGCAGTATTTT.

Only a few counts were recorded for this clone. The J gene is TRBJ2-7, the V gene TRBV5-6; D is perhaps TRBD2 (6 bases). The CDR3 runs 13 residues. The germline gives CDR1 SGHDT, CDR2 YYEEEE. The germline V and J ends were trimmed by 5 bases and 0 bases, with 9 bases remaining between them. The CDR3 sequence is CASSSGVSYEQYV. Here the CDR3 DNA reads TGTGCCAGCAGTTCGGGAGTCTCCTACGAGCAGTACGTC.

J is TRBJ2-6 and V is TRBV4-3; no reliable D call. This CDR3 spans 19 amino acids. Trimming took 0 bases from V and 0 from J, leaving 15 bases between them. Germline assignment: CDR1 LGHNA and CDR2 YSLEER. The CDR3 DNA is TGCGCCAGCAGCCAAGAGAAACTCCGGACCTTCTCTGGGGCCAACGTCCTGACTTTC. Encoded protein: CASSQEKLRTFSGANVLTF.

Only one count was recorded for this clone. CDR3 sequence (DNA): TGTGCCAGCAGTAACTCCGGGGACAGGGTGAGCAATGAGCAGTTCTTC. Its translation: CASSNSGDRVSNEQFF. The V call is TRBV9, the J call TRBJ2-1; 9 positions agree with TRBD1. J lost 6 bases, V lost 5 bases, and 12 bases had no gene match. The CDR3 totals 16 residues. Germline-derived CDR1 and CDR2 are SGDLS and YYNGEE.

This clone is a singleton in its sample. V and J are TRBV10-1 and TRBJ1-1; 7 bases are a match to TRBD1. J gave up 2 bases and V 11 bases, and 11 bases lay outside the gene matches. This CDR3 is 14 amino acids long. Per the germline V gene, CDR1 is WNHNN and CDR2 is SYGVQD (reference sequence). The CDR3 reads CAGLGTAYNTEAFF. The CDR3 region has the DNA TGCGCCGGCCTCGGGACAGCCTATAACACTGAAGCTTTCTTT.

This chain connects TRBV24-1 to TRBJ2-5; 8 bases are shared with TRBD2. CDR1 is KGHDR, CDR2 SFDVKD, per germline. CDR3 length equals 13 residues. Trimming at V came to 9 bases and at J to 4 bases, leaving 6 bases not matched to a gene. CDR3 DNA sequence: TGTGCCACCTCGCCTGCGGGGGGAGAGACCCAGTACTTC. Its protein product is CATSPAGGETQYF.

The V call is TRBV3-1 (or the pseudogene TRBV3-2), the J call TRBJ2-3; TRBD2 matches 16 bases. The length of the CDR3 is 17 residues. V was clipped by 3 bases and J by 4 bases; unmatched bases: 4. Germline V gives CDR1 LGHDT, CDR2 YNNKEL (reference sequence). The CDR3 coding sequence is TGTGCCAGCAGCCAGGGACTAGCGGGGGGGCAAGCAGATACGCAGTATTTT. It is translated as CASSQGLAGGQADTQYF.

V usage is TRBV10-3 and J usage is TRBJ1-1; no clear D gene. The CDR3 loop spans 14 amino acids. Germline assignment: CDR1 ENHRY and CDR2 SYGVKD. Trimming stripped 3 bases from V and 5 bases from J, with 13 bases between. CDR3 coding DNA: TGTGCCATCAGTGATAACAGCCCCTTTACTGAAGCTTTCTTT. Protein product: CAISDNSPFTEAFF.

The V gene is TRBV19, the J gene TRBJ1-4; the D gene is possibly TRBD1 (6 bases). CDR1 and CDR2 from the germline V gene are LNHDA and SQIVND (reference sequence). The CDR3 loop spans 14 amino acids. V was trimmed by 5 bases and J by 7 bases, leaving 14 bases between them. The CDR3 region has the DNA TGTGCCAGTAGTCGCGGGGGGCGTATTGAAAAACTGTTTTTT. It specifies CASSRGGRIEKLFF. Based on the CDR3 plus reference TRBV19 and TRBJ1-4, the full variable domain is DGGITQSPKYLFRKEGQNVTLSCEQNLNHDAMYWYRQDPGQGLRLIYYSQIVNDFQKGDIAEGYSVSREKKESFPLTVTSAQKNPTAFYLCASSRGGRIEKLFFGSGTQLSVL.

This sequence joins TRBV7-3 and TRBJ2-1; D is unclear. Germline V gene lookup returns CDR1 SGHTA and CDR2 FQGTGA. V lost 3 bases and J lost 4, with 13 bases in between. The CDR3 is made up of 15 amino acids. CDR3 region: CASSLDSRLYNEQFF. The CDR3, as DNA: TGTGCCAGCAGCTTGGATAGCCGTCTATACAATGAGCAGTTCTTC.

J is TRBJ1-2 and V is TRBV18, with D perhaps TRBD1 (5 bases). V dropped 3 bases and J dropped 1 base, with 12 bases sitting between them. The CDR3 sequence is 15 residues long. Germline CDR1 reads KGHSH; CDR2 reads LQKENI. CDR3 protein: CASSPKGAVNYGYTF. The CDR3 DNA reads as TGTGCCAGCTCACCGAAAGGGGCCGTTAACTATGGCTACACCTTC.

V usage is TRBV9 and J usage is TRBJ1-2, with 7 bases lining up with TRBD1. This CDR3 has 15 residues. J lost 2 bases, V lost 4 bases, and 8 bases had no gene match. Germline-derived CDR1 and CDR2 are SGDLS and YYNGEE. CDR3 sequence reads: CASSSKQGQNYGYTF. The CDR3, as DNA: TGTGCCAGCAGCTCGAAACAGGGACAGAACTATGGCTACACCTTC.

This chain connects TRBV7-2 to TRBJ2-3; D is ambiguous. The CDR3 length is 13 residues. CDR1 and CDR2 from the germline V gene are SGHTA and FQGNSA. V lost 5 bases, J lost 4 bases, and 10 bases lay in between. The CDR3 region is CASSRQIPDTQYF. The CDR3 DNA sequence: TGTGCCAGCAGCCGGCAGATTCCAGATACGCAGTATTTT.

The chain combines TRBV5-1 with TRBJ2-1; a weak D match, TRBD2 (5 bases). The V end was cut by 0 bases, the J end by 7 bases, with 14 bases between. Per germline, CDR1 SGHRS and CDR2 YFSETQ. This CDR3 contains 15 residues. Written as DNA, the CDR3 is TGCGCCAGCAGCTTGGCCGGGGAGAGTAGGAATGAGCAGTTCTTC. Its protein is CASSLAGESRNEQFF.

The gene calls are TRBV11-1 and TRBJ1-1; D ambiguous. Germline-derived CDR1 and CDR2 are SGHAT and FQDESV (reference sequence). CDR3 length: 13 amino acids. V shed 2 bases and J shed 0 bases, with 4 bases lying between them. This CDR3 is CASSLWVNTEAFF. Written as DNA, the CDR3 is TGTGCCAGCAGCTTATGGGTGAACACTGAAGCTTTCTTT.

The chain joins TRBV6-9 to TRBJ1-2; D gene uncertain. The germline CDR1 and CDR2 sequences are MNHGY and SVAAGI. CDR3 size: 14 residues. V lost 1 base, J lost 6 bases, and 12 bases lay in between. CDR3 in DNA: TGTGCCAGCAGTTATTTGATAGGTCGGCATGGCTACACCTTC. Amino acids: CASSYLIGRHGYTF.

The gene calls are TRBV9 and TRBJ1-1, with TRBD1 as a possible D gene (6 bases). Trimming stripped 5 bases from V and 10 bases from J, with 18 bases between. This CDR3 comprises 13 residues. Germline V lookup: CDR1 SGDLS, CDR2 YYNGEE. The CDR3 sequence is CASSPGGQGTAFF. CDR3 sequence (DNA): TGTGCCAGCAGTCCCGGGGGGCAGGGAACAGCTTTCTTT. The complete variable domain, with remaining parts taken from reference TRBV9 and TRBJ1-1, reads DSGVTQTPKHLITATGQRVTLRCSPRSGDLSVYWYQQSLDQGLQFLIQYYNGEERAKGNILERFSAQQFPDLHSELNLSSLELGDSALYFCASSPGGQGTAFFGQGTRLTVV.

The J gene is TRBJ2-3, the V gene TRBV7-2, with 13 bases that match TRBD2. The CDR3 has 19 residues. V dropped 5 bases and J dropped 3; count of bases not matched to a gene: 14. Germline CDR1 SGHTA, CDR2 FQGNSA. This CDR3 reads CASSRRRTSGGPATDTQYF. In DNA, the CDR3 is TGTGCCAGCAGCCGCAGGCGGACTAGCGGGGGACCCGCGACAGATACGCAGTATTTT.

This sequence joins TRBV27 and TRBJ2-3, with a possible D match to TRBD2 (5 bases). CDR1 and CDR2 from the germline V gene are MNHEY and SMNVEV (reference sequence). Trimming removed 5 bases at V and 1 base at J, with 16 bases between. The CDR3 is 16 amino acids. The CDR3 region is CASSDLTTSGTDTQYF. The DNA for the CDR3 is TGTGCCAGCAGTGATCTGACTACCTCCGGCACAGATACGCAGTATTTT.

The J gene is TRBJ1-1, the V gene TRBV5-1; unclear D gene. Looked up from germline, CDR1 is SGHRS and CDR2 is YFSETQ. The CDR3 is 13 residues long. V dropped 2 bases and J dropped 1 base, with 6 bases sitting between them. This CDR3 reads CASSFVGNTEAFF. DNA for the CDR3: TGCGCCAGCAGCTTCGTCGGGAACACTGAAGCTTTCTTT.